This T cell receptor (beta chain) was obtained from a study of T cells in Graves' hyperthyroidism and ophthalmopathy. This clonotype showed up just a few times. The antigen remains undetermined. Orbital computed tomography and thyroid ultrasound, together with serum TRAb and thyroxine and clinical symptoms, were used for diagnoses. TCR beta CDR3 sequences were amplified from RNA transcripts. The study used the HTBI primer set for a first-round RT-PCR of the TCR CDR3. TCRdb reanalysed the multiplex PCR reads using MiXCR and keeps one entry per CDR3 protein. The repertoire consists of approximately 640,000 distinct CDR3 sequences, with roughly 46% occurring once and the leading ten covering 7% to 7.5%. General study results and limits: Clonotypes that were expanded in thyroid above 0.001 mostly appeared in blood too. Stable hyperthyroidism was told apart from ophthalmopathy by a model built on 13 V-J features. The model identified upcoming ophthalmopathy a median approximately 6.5 months ahead of onset.

The source is an adult man with Graves' disease, either hyperthyroidism or ophthalmopathy (not recorded which). The specimen sequenced was peripheral blood or thyroid tissue (not recorded which).

CDR3 residues: CASSQQTVSGYTF. CDR3 DNA: TGCGCCAGCAGCCAACAGACAGTGAGTGGCTACACCTTC. The rearrangement links TRBV4-1 to TRBJ1-2; TRBD1 is a possible D gene (5 bases). Germline lookup yields CDR1 MGHRA and CDR2 YSYEKL. V was shortened by 2 bases and J by 7 bases, with 11 bases between the two germline ends. The CDR3 consists of 13 residues.